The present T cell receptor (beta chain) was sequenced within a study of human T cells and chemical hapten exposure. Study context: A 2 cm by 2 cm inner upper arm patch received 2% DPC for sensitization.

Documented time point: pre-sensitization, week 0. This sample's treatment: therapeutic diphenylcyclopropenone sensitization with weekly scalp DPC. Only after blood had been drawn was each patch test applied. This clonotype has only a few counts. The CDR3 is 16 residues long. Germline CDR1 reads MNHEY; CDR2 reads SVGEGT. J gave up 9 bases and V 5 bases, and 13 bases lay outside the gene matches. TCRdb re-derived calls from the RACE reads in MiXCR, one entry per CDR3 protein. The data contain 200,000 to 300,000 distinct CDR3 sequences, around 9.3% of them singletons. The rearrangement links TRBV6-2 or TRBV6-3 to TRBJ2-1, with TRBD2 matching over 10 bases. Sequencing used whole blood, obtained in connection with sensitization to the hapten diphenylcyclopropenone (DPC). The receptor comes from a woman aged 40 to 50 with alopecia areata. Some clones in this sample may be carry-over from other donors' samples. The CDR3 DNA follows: TGTGCCAGCAGTCGACCGACAGCGGGAGGGCTTTTTGAGCAGTTCTTC. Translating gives CASSRPTAGGLFEQFF.